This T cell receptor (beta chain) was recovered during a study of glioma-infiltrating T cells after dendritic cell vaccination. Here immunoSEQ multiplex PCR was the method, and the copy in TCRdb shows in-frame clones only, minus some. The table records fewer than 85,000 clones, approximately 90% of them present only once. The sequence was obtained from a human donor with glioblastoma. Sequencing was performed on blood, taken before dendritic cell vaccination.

CDR3 in amino acids: CASSPMGGVLSGELFF. The CDR3, as DNA: TGTGCCAGTAGTCCCATGGGGGGGGTTCTGTCCGGGGAGCTGTTTTTT. V usage is TRBV19 and J usage is TRBJ2-2, with 7 bases identical to TRBD2. CDR1 and CDR2 (germline): LNHDA, SQIVND (reference sequence). Trimming removed 5 bases from V and 6 bases from J; junction bases left unmatched: 12. The CDR3 has 16 residues.